This T cell receptor beta chain was identified during a study of cytomegalovirus exposure and HLA in healthy donors. Study observations and caveats: It was confirmed in vitro that a few of the CMV-associated chains were specific for CMV antigens. Cytomegalovirus association was listed for approximately 160 TCR beta chains. Clonal expansion was found to be greater in HLA-associated TCR beta chains than in equally common others in a later analysis. Looking again later, the authors saw that most CMV-associated TCR beta chains seemed HLA-restricted.

The PCR made use of 60 Vbeta and 13 Jbeta primers. This table comes from immunoSEQ multiplex PCR, and its TCRdb copy is limited to in-frame clones, with some not included. The listing contains approximately 130,000 clones. Worth noting for this clone: The antigen is undetermined.

In germline, CDR1 is MNHEY, CDR2 SMNVEV (reference sequence). This CDR3 is built from 16 residues. Losses at the gene ends were 2 bases for V and 4 bases for J; bases not matched to a gene: 10. This chain connects TRBV27 to TRBJ2-7, with TRBD2 matching 8 bases. Sequencing input: PBMCs. This clonotype originated in a woman aged 55-69 years in good health and CMV-seronegative. CDR3 amino acids: CASSLTKRGSAYEQYF. DNA of the CDR3: TGTGCCAGCAGTTTAACCAAGCGGGGGTCCGCTTACGAGCAGTACTTC.